This TCR beta chain came from a study of human T cells and chemical hapten exposure. Overall study findings and caveats: Unchanged with DPC sensitization were TCRs above 1 in 1000 frequency. Healthy people's immune response may differ from that of the donors, who had alopecia.

This clonotype has at least ten counts. Its matching antigen is unknown. Sample time point: pre-sensitization, week 0. Treatment in this sample: therapeutic diphenylcyclopropenone sensitization with weekly scalp DPC. Germline values: CDR1 MNHNS, CDR2 SASEGT. The V and J ends lost 5 bases and 3 bases respectively, with 13 bases between them. CDR3 size: 14 residues. Using its own MiXCR run on the RACE reads, TCRdb lists one record per CDR3 protein. The profile shows around 300,000 distinct CDR3 sequences, 7.5% to 8% of them singletons. The V and J genes are TRBV6-1 and TRBJ1-2; D is unresolved. This clonotype originated in a man younger than 30 with alopecia areata. Some clones in this sample may be carry-over from other donors' samples. Here the sequenced sample was whole blood, taken in connection with sensitization to the hapten diphenylcyclopropenone (DPC). CDR3 amino acids: CASSQPQTDYGYTF. The CDR3 DNA follows: TGTGCCAGCAGTCAGCCTCAAACGGACTATGGCTACACCTTC.